This T cell receptor (beta chain) was captured by sequencing in a study of T cells expressing NK-cell markers. Findings of the study overall: The study found dominant NKG2C+ clonotypes at about 1.0-7.5% of CD8+ T cells in about six donors.

The CDR3 totals 14 residues. Germline V lookup: CDR1 DFQATT, CDR2 SNEGSKA (reference sequence). Points on this clonotype: Its antigen is not identified.

TCRdb re-called the 5' RACE reads, yielding one record per CDR3 amino acid sequence without DNA. This repertoire includes 250,000 to 300,000 distinct CDR3 sequences. The source is a man between 18 and 35 years old in good health. The V and J genes are TRBV20-1 and TRBJ1-5; as DNA is missing, the TRBD1 call by TCRdb cannot be tested. The sample was blood T cells: a sorted CD56 or NKG2C T cell subset, CD4+ or CD8+ T cells, or bulk PBMC T cells (not recorded which). CDR3 residues: CSARRGQDAQPQHF.